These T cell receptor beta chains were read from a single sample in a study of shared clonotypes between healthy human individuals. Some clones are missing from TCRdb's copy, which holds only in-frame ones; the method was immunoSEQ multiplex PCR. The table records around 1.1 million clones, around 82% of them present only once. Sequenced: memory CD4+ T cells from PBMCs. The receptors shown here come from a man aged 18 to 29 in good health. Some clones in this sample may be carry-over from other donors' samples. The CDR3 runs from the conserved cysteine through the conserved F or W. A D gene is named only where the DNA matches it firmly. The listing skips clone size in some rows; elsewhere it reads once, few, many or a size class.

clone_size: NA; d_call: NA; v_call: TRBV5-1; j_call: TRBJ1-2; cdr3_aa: CASSLAGTPEDGYTF
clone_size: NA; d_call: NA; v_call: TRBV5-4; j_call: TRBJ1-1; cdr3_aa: CASSLPLGRNTEAFF
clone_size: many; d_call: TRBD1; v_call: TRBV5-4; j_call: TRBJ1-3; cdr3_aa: CASSPDRGRDTIYF
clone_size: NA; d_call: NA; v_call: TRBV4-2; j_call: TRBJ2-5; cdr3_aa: CASSQGELQETQYF
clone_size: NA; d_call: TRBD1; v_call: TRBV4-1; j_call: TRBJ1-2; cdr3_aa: CASSQDRGGGALVSYTF
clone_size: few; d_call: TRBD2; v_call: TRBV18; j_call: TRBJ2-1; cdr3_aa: CASSFGGVGNEQFF
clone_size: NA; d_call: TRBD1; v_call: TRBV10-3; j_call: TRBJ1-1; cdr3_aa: CAISDRGRKTTEAFF
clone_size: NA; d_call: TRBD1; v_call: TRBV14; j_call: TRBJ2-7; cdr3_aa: CASSQVLGQGTYEQYF
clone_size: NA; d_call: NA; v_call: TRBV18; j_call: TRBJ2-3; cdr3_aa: CATSPRVADTQYF
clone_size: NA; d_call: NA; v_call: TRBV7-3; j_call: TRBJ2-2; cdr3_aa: CASRPGAGRKLFF
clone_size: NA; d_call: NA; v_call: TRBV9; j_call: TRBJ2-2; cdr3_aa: CASSAQGHTGELFF
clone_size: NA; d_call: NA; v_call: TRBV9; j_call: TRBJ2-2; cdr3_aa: CASSALSGTGELFF
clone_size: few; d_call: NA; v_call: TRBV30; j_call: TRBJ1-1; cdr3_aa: CAWNVGNTEAFF
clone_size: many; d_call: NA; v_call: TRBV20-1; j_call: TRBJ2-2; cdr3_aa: CSASKTGELFF
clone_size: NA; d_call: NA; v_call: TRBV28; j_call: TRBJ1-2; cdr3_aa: CASRPGGSPYGYTF
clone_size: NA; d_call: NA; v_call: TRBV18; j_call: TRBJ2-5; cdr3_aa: CASSPLTGLLQETQYF
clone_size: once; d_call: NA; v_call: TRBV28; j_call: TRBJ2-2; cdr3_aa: CASRDVGNTGELFF
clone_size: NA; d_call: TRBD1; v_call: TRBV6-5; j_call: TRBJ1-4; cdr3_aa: CASKTGTLTNEKLFF
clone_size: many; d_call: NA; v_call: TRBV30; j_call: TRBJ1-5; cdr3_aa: CAWSPEGGNQPQHF
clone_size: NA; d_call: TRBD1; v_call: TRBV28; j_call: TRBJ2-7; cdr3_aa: CASNGQDYEQYF
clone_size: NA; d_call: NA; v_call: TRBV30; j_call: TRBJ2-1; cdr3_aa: CAWSGWSSYNEQFF
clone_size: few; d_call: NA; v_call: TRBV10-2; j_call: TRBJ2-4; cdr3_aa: CASSVWAGLAKNIQYF
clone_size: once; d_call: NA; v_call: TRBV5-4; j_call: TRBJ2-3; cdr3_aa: CASSRRGSGDTDTQYF
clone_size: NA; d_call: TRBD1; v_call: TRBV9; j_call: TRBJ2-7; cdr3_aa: CASSVGTGAYEQYF
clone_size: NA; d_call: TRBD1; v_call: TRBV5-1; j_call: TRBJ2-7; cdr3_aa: CASSLPDPPLDRSYEQYF
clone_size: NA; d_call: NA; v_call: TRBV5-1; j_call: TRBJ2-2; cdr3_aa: CASSLEQRWVTGELFF
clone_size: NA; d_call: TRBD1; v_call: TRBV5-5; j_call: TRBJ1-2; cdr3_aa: CASSLTGGDGYTF
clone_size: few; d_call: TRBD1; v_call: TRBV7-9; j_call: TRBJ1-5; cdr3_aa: CASSLDGTGGNQPQHF
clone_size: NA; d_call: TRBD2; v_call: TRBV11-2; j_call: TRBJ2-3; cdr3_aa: CASSLGSGRTDTQYF
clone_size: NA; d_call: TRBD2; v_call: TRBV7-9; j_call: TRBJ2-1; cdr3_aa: CASSTPGLATNEQFF
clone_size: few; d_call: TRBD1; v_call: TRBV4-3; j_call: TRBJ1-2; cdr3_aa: CASSQEGTAVYGYTF
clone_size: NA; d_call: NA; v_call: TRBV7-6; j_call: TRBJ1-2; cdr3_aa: CASSLADHPSNYGYTF
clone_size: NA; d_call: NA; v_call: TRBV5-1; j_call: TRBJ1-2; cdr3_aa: CASSLEAGNYGYTF
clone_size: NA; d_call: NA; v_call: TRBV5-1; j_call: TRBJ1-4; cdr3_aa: CASSEGLHLGEKLFF
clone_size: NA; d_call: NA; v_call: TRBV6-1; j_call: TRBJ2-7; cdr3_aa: CASSTVLQYEQYF
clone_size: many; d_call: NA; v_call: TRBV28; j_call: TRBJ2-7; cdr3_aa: CASSRYYEQYF
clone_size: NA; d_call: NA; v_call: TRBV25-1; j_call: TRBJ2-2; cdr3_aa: CASSGGQGAGPGELFF
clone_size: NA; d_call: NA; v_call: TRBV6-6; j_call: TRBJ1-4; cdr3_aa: CASTGYFGEKLFF
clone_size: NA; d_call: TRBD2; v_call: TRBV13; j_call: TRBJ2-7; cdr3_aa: CASSLAPAGGYYEQYF
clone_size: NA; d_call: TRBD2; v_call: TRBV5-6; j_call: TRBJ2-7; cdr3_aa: CASTSLAGGVEQYF
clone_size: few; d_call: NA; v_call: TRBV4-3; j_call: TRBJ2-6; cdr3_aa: CASSQVRGSGANVLTF
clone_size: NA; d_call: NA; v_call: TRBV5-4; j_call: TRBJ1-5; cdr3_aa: CASSLQPESNQPQHF
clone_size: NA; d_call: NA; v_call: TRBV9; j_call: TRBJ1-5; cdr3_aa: CASSLALRDQPQHF
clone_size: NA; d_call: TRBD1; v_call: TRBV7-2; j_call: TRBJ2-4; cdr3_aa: CASSTMDRPNIQYF
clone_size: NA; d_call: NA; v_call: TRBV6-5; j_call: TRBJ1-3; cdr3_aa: CASRRDNANTIYF
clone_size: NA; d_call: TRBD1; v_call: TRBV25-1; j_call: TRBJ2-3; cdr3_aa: CASRDRVTDTQYF
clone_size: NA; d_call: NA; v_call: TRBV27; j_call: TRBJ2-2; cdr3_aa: CASSLVFRTGELFF
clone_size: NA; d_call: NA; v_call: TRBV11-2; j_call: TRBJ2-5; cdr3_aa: CASSLGAWAQYF
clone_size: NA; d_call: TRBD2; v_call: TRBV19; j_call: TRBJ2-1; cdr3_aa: CATLGPTGASGRRIEQFF
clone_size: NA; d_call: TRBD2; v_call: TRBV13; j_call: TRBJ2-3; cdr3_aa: CASSLGDLAGGNTDTQYF
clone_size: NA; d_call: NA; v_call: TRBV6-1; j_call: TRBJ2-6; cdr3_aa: CASTVSGANVLTF
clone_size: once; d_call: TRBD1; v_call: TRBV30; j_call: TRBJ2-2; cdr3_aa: CAWPDREFSTGELFF
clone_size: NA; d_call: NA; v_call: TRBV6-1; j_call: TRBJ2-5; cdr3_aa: CASSPYLETQYF
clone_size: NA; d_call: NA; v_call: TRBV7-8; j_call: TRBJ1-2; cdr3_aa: CASSLLRGVYGYTF
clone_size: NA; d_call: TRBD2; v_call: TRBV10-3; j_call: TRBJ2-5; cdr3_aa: CAISDVVLAGTETQYF
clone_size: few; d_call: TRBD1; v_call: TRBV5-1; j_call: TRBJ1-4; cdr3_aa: CASSFTGPGQANEKLFF
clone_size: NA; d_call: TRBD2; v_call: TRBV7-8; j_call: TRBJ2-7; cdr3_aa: CASSLGGRRENGYEQYF
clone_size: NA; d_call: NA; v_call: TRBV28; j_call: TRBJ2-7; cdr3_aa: CASSTRFYEQYF
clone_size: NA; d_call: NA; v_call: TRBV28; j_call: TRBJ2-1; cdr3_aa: CASSFRPNEQFF